The present T cell receptor (beta chain) was sequenced within a study of blood T cell repertoires in COVID-19. Trimming left V 2 bases short and J 2 bases short, with 15 bases between. The CDR3 loop spans 16 amino acids. Germline loops: CDR1 MDHEN, CDR2 SYDVKM. The assay was immunoSEQ multiplex PCR, and TCRdb's table has in-frame clones only and misses some. The sample yields roughly 300,000 clones, around 85% seen once. Membership in each cohort depended on participant-reported clinical history. The chain carries TRBV28 and TRBJ2-5; a weak D match, TRBD1 (5 bases). The sequencing input was PBMCs or T cells enriched from blood (not recorded which). This sequence originates from a woman aged 40 to 50 with acute COVID-19. The CDR3 region has the DNA TGTGCCAGCAGTTTAATGGGGCAGACTGGGCAAGAGACCCAGTACTTC. Its protein product is CASSLMGQTGQETQYF.